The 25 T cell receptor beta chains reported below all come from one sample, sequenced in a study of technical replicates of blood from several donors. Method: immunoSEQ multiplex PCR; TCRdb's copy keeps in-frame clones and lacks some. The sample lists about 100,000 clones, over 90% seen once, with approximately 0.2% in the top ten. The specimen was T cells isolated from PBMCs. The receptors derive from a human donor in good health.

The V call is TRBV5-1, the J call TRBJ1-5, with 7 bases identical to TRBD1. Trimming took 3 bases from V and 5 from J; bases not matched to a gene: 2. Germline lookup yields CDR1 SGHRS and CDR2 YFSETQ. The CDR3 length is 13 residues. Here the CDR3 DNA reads TGCGCCAGCAGCTGGACAGGCGATCAGCCCCAGCATTTT. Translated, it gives CASSWTGDQPQHF.

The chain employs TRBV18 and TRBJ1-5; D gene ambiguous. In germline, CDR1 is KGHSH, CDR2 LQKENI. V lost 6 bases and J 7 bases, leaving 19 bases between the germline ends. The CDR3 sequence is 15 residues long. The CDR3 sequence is CASSISDSQGQPQHF. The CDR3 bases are TGTGCCAGCTCCATCTCGGACTCCCAAGGGCAGCCCCAGCATTTT.

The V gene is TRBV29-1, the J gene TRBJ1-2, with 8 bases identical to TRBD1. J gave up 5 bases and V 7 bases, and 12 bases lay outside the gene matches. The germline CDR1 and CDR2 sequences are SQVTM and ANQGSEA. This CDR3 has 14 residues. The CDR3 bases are TGCAGCGCCAAAGGGACAGGTTTGGATTATGGCTACACCTTC. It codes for CSAKGTGLDYGYTF. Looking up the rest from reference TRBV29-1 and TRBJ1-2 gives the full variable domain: SAVISQKPSRDICQRGTSLTIQCQVDSQVTMMFWYRQQPGQSLTLIATANQGSEATYESGFVIDKFPISRPNLTFSTLTVSNMSPEDSSIYLCSAKGTGLDYGYTFGSGTRLTVV.

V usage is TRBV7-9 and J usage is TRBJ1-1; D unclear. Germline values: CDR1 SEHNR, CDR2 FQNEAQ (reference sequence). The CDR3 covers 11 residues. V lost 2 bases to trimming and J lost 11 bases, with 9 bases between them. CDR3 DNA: TGTGCCAGCAGCTTATCTCGCGAGGCTTTCTTT. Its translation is CASSLSREAFF.

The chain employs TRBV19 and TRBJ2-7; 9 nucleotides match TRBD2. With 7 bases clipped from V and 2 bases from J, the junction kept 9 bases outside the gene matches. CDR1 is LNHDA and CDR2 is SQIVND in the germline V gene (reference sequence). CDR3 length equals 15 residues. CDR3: CASKRGTSNTYEQYF. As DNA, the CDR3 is TGTGCCAGTAAACGCGGGACTAGCAATACCTACGAGCAGTACTTC. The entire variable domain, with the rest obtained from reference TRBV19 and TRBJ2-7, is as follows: DGGITQSPKYLFRKEGQNVTLSCEQNLNHDAMYWYRQDPGQGLRLIYYSQIVNDFQKGDIAEGYSVSREKKESFPLTVTSAQKNPTAFYLCASKRGTSNTYEQYFGPGTRLTVT.

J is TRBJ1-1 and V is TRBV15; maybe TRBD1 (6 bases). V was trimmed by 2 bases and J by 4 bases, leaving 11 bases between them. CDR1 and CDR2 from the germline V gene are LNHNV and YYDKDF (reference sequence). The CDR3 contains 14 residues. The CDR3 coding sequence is TGTGCCACCAGCAGACGAGCAGGGGTCACTGAAGCTTTCTTT. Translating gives CATSRRAGVTEAFF.

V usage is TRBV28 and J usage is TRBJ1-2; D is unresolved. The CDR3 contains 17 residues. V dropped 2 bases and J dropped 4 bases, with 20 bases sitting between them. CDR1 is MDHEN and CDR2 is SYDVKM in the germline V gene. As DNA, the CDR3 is TGTGCCAGCAGTTTAGCCGCCCTCGGTGAGGGTGGCTATGGCTACACCTTC. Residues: CASSLAALGEGGYGYTF.

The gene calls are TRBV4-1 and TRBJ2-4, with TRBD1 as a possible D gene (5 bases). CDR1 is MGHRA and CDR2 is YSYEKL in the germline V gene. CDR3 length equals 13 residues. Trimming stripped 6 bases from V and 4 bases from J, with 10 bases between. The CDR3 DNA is TGCGCCAGCAGTGGACACCAGAAAAACATTCAGTACTTC. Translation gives CASSGHQKNIQYF.

The CDR3, as DNA: TGTGCCAGCAGCGCGGGGACTAGCGGGATCTCTAGCACAGATACGCAGTATTTT. Residues: CASSAGTSGISSTDTQYF. The chain has TRBV11-3 and TRBJ2-3; 13 positions match TRBD2. CDR1 and CDR2 from the germline V gene are SGHNT and YENEEA. The CDR3 extends over 18 amino acids. The V segment lost 5 bases and the J segment 0 bases; nucleotides outside the gene matches: 8.

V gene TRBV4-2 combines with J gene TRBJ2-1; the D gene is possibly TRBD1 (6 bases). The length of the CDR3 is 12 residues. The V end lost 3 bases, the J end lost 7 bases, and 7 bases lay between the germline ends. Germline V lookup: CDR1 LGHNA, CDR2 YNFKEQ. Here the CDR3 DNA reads TGTGCCAGCAGCCAGGGGGCGAATGAGCAGTTCTTC. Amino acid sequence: CASSQGANEQFF.

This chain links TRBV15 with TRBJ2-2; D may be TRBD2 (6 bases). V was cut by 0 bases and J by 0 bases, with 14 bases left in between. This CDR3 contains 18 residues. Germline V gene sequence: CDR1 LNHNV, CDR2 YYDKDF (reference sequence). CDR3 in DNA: TGTGCCACCAGCAGAGACTCCGCAGGAGGGACGAACACCGGGGAGCTGTTTTTT. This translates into CATSRDSAGGTNTGELFF.

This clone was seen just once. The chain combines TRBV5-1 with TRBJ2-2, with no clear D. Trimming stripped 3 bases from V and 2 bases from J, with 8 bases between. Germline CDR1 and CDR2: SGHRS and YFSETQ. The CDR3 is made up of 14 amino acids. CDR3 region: CASSSKINTGELFF. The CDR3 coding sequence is TGCGCCAGCAGCTCAAAAATTAACACCGGGGAGCTGTTTTTT.

Written as DNA, the CDR3 is TGTGCCAGCAGCCCGAGCGGGGGCAAGGACACTGAAGCTTTCTTT. This gives the protein CASSPSGGKDTEAFF. The chain couples TRBV7-9 to TRBJ1-1; tentatively, D is TRBD1 (6 bases). Trimming cost V 5 bases and J 3 bases, with 16 bases left between them. The CDR3 extends over 15 amino acids. Germline V gives CDR1 SEHNR, CDR2 FQNEAQ (reference sequence).

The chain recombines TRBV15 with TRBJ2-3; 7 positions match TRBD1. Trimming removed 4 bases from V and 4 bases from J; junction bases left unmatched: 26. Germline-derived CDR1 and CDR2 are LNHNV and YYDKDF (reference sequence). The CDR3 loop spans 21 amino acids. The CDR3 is CATSTSTYTPRQGFYPDTQYF. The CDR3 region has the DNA TGTGCCACCAGCACATCAACATATACCCCGAGACAGGGTTTCTACCCAGATACGCAGTATTTT.

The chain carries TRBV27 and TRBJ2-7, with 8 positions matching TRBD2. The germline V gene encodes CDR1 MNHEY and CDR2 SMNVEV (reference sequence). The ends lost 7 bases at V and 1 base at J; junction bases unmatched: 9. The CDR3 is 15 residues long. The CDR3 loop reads CASNPGTSGSYEQYF. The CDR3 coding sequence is TGTGCCAGCAATCCCGGTACTAGCGGATCCTACGAGCAGTACTTC.

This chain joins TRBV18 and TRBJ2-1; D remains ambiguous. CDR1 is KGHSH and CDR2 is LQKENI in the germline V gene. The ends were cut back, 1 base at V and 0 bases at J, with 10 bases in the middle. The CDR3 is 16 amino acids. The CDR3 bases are TGTGCCAGCTCACCACTTGCGGCCAGCTCCTACAATGAGCAGTTCTTC. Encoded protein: CASSPLAASSYNEQFF.

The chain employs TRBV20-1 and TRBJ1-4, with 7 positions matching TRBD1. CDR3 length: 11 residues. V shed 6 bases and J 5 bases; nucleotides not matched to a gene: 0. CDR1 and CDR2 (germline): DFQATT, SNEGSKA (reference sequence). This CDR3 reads CSAQGNEKLFF. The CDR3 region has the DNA TGCAGTGCACAGGGGAATGAAAAACTGTTTTTT.

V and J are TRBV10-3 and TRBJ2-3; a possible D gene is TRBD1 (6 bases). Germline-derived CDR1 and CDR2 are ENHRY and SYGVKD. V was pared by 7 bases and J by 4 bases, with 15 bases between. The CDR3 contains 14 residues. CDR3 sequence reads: CAINHKKGADTQYF. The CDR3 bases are TGTGCCATCAATCACAAGAAGGGGGCAGATACGCAGTATTTT.

CDR3 amino acids: CASSPRQDGSVQYF. The CDR3 DNA reads as TGTGCCAGCAGCCCACGACAGGACGGTTCAGTGCAGTACTTC. This chain connects TRBV7-9 to TRBJ2-5, with D perhaps matching TRBD1 (6 bases). Trimming left V 5 bases short and J 11 bases short, with 21 bases between. The CDR3 totals 14 residues. Germline CDR1 reads SEHNR; CDR2 reads FQNEAQ (reference sequence).

The CDR3 nucleotides are TGTGCCAGCAGTGGGGGGTCCGACTATGGCTACACCTTC. Encoded protein: CASSGGSDYGYTF. The chain joins TRBV27 to TRBJ1-2; D is perhaps TRBD1 (5 bases). Germline lookup yields CDR1 MNHEY and CDR2 SMNVEV (reference sequence). The CDR3 contains 13 residues. V was pared by 5 bases and J by 3 bases, with 10 bases between.

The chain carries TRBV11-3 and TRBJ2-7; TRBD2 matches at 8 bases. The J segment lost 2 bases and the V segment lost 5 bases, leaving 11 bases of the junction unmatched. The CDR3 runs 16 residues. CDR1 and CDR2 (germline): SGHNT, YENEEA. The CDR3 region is CASSLEWSGGTYEQYF. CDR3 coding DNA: TGTGCCAGCAGCCTGGAGTGGAGCGGGGGAACCTACGAGCAGTACTTC.

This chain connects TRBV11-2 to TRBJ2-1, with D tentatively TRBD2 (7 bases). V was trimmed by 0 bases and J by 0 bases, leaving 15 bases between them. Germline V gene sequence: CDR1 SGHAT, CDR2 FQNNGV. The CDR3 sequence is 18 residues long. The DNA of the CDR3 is TGTGCCAGCAGCTTAGACCGGACTAGGGGGAGCTCCTACAATGAGCAGTTCTTC. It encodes CASSLDRTRGSSYNEQFF.

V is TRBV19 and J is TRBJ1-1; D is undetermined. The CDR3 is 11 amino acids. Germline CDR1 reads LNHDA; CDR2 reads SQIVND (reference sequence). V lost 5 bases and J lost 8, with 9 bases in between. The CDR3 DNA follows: TGTGCCAGTAGTTCTGGACTGGAAGCTTTCTTT. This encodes CASSSGLEAFF.

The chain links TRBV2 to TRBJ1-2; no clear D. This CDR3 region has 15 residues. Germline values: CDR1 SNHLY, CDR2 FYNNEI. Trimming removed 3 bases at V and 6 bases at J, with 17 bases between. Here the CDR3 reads CASSERGTHSDGYTF. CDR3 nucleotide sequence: TGTGCCAGCAGTGAGAGAGGAACCCATTCGGATGGCTACACCTTC.

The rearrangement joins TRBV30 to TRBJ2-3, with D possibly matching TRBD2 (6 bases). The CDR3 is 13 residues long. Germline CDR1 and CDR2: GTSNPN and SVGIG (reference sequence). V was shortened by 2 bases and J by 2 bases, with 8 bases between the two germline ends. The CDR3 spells CAWSWGVTDTQYF. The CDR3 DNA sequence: TGTGCCTGGAGTTGGGGGGTCACAGATACGCAGTATTTT.